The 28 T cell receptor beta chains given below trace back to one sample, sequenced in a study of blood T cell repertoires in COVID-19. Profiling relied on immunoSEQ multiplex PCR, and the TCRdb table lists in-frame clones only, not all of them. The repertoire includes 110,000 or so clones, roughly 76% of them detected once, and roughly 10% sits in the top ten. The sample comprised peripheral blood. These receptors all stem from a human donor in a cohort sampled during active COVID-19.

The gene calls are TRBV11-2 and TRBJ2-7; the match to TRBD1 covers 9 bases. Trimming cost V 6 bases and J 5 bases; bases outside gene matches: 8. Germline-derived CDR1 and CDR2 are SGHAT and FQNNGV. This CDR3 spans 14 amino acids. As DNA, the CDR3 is TGTGCCAGCAGGTTCGGGACAGGGTACGACGAGCAGTACTTC. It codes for CASRFGTGYDEQYF.

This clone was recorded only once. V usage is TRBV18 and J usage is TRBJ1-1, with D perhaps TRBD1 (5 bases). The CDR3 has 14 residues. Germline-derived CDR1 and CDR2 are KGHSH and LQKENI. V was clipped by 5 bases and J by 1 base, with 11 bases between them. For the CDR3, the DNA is TGTGCCAGCTCAGAGGACATAAAGAACACTGAAGCTTTCTTT. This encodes CASSEDIKNTEAFF.

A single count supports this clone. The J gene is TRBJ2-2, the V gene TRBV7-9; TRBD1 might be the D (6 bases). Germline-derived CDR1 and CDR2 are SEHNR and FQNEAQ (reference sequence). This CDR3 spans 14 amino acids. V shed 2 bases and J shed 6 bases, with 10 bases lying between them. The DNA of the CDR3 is TGTGCCAGCAGCTTATTCAGGGGTGCCGGGGAGCTGTTTTTT. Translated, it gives CASSLFRGAGELFF.

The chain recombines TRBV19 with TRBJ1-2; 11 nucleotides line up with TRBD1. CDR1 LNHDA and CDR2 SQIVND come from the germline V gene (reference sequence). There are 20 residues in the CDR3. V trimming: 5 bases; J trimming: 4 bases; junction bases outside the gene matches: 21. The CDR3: CASSPPRAMMPGTGGYGYTF. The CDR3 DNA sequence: TGTGCCAGTAGTCCCCCCAGAGCCATGATGCCCGGGACAGGGGGCTATGGCTACACCTTC.

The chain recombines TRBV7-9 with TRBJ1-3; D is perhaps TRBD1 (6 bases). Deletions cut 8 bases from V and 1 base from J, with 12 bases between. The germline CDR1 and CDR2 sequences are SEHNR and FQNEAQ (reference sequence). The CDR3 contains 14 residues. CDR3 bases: TGTGCCAGCGGAAATACAGGGTCTGGAAACACCATATATTTT. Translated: CASGNTGSGNTIYF.

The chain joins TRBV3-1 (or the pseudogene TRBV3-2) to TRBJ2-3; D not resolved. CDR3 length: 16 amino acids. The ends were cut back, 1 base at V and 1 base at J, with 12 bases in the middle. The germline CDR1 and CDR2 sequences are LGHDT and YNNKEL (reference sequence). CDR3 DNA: TGTGCCAGCAGCCAAGGTTCGTCTGTAGGCACAGATACGCAGTATTTT. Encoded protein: CASSQGSSVGTDTQYF.

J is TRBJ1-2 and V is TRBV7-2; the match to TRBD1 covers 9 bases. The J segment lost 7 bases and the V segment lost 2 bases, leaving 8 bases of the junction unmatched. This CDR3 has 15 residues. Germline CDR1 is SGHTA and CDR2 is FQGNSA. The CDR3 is CASSLPTGGSRGYTF. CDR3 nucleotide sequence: TGTGCCAGCAGCTTACCGACAGGGGGATCGCGTGGCTACACCTTC.

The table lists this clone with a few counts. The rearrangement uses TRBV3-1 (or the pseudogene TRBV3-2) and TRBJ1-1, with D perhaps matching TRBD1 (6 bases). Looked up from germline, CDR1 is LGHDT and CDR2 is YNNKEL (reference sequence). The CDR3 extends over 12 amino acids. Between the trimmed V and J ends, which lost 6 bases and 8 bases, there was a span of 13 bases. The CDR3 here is CASRRGEGEAFF. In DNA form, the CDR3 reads TGTGCCAGCAGAAGGGGGGAGGGGGAAGCTTTCTTT.

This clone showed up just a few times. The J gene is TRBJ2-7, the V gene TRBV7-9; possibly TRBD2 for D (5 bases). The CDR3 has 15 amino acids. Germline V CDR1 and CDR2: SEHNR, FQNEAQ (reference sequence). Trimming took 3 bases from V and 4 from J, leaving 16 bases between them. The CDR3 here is CASSLTVLEKYEQYF. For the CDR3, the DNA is TGTGCCAGCAGCTTGACCGTACTAGAGAAATACGAGCAGTACTTC.

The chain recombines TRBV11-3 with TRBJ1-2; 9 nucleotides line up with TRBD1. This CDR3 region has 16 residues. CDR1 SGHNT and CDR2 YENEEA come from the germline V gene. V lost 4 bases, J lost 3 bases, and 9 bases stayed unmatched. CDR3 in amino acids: CASSSRRTGDDYGYTF. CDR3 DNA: TGTGCCAGCAGCTCCCGTCGGACAGGGGACGACTATGGCTACACCTTC.

The CDR3 is CASSEELAVSEQYF. CDR3 coding DNA: TGTGCCAGCAGTGAGGAACTAGCGGTCTCTGAGCAGTACTTC. The chain employs TRBV2 and TRBJ2-7; the match to TRBD2 covers 8 bases. With V trimmed by 3 bases and J by 7 bases, 8 bases remained unmatched. The germline V gene has CDR1 SNHLY and CDR2 FYNNEI. The CDR3 has 14 residues. Complete variable domain (other parts from reference TRBV2 and TRBJ2-7): EPEVTQTPSHQVTQMGQEVILRCVPISNHLYFYWYRQILGQKVEFLVSFYNNEISEKSEIFDDQFSVERPDGSNFTLKIRSTKLEDSAMYFCASSEELAVSEQYFGPGTRLTVT.

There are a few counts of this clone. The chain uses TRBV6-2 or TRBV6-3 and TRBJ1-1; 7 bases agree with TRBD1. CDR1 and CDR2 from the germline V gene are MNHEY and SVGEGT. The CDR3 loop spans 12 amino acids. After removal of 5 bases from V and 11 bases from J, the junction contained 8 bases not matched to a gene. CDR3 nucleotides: TGTGCCAGCAGTGAGAGACAGGGAATGGCTTTCTTT. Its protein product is CASSERQGMAFF.

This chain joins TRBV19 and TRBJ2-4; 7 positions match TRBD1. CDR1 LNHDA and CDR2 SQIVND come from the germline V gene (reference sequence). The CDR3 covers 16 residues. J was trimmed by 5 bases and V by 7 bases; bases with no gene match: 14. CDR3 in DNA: TGTGCCAGTATGTCCCTCACGGGACAGAGCGAAAACATTCAGTACTTC. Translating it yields CASMSLTGQSENIQYF.

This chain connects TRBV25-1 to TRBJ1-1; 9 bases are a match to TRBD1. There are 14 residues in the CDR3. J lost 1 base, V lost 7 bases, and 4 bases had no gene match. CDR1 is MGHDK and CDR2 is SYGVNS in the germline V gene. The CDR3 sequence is CASTRTGENTEAFF. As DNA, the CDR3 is TGTGCCAGCACAAGGACAGGGGAGAACACTGAAGCTTTCTTT.

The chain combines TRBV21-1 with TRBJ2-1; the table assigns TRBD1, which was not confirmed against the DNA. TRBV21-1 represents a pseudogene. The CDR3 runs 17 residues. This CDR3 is CASSLCNRGPPYNEQFF. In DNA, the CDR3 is TGTGCCAGCAGCCTTTGCAACAGGGGGCCCCCTTACAATGAGCAGTTCTTC.

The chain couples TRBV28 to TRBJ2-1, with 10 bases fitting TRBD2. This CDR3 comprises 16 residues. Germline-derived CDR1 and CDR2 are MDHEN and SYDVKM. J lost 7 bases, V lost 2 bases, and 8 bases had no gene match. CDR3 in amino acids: CASSLMWTSGQNEQFF. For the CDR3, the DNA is TGTGCCAGCAGTTTAATGTGGACTAGCGGACAGAATGAGCAGTTCTTC.

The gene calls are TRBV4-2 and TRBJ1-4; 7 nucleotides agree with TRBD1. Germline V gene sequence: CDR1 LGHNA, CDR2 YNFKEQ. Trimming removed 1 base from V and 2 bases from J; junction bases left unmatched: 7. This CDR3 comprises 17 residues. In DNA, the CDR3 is TGTGCCAGCAGCCAAGGACAGGGAACGTCTACTAATGAAAAACTGTTTTTT. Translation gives CASSQGQGTSTNEKLFF.

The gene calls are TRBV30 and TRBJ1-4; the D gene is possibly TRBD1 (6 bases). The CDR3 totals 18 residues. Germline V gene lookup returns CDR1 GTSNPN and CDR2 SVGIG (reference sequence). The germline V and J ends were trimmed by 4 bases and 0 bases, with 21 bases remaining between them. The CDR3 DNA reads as TGTGCCTGGACATACAGGGAAACCACTTTTGCAACTAATGAAAAACTGTTTTTT. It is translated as CAWTYRETTFATNEKLFF.

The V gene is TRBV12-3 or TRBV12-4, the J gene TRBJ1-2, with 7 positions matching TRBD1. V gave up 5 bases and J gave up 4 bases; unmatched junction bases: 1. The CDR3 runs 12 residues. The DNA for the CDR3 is TGTGCCAGCAGTGGGACAGTCTATGGCTACACCTTC. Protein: CASSGTVYGYTF.

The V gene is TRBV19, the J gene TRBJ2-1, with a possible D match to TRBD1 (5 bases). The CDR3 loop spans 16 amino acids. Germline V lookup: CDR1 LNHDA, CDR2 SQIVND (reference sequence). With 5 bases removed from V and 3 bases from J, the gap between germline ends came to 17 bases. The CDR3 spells CASSPGSRQFYNEQFF. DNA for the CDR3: TGTGCCAGTAGTCCAGGCAGCAGACAGTTCTACAATGAGCAGTTCTTC.

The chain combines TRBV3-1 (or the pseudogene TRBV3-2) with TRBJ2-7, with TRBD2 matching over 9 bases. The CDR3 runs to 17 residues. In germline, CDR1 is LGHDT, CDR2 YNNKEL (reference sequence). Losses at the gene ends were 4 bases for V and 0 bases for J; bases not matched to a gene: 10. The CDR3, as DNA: TGTGCCAGCAGCCCACTACTAGCGGGTATGGTCTCCTACGAGCAGTACTTC. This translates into CASSPLLAGMVSYEQYF.

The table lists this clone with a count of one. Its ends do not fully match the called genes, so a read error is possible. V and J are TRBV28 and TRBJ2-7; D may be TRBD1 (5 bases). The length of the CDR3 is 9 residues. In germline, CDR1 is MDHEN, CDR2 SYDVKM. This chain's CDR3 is CASQFPPGF. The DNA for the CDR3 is TGTGCCAGCCAATTTCCCCCAGGGTTC.

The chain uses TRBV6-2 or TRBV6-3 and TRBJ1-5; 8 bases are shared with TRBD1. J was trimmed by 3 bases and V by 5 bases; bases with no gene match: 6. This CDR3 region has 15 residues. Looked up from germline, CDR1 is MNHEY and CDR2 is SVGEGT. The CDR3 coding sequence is TGTGCCAGCAGTACCCGGGACAGGCACAATCAGCCCCAGCATTTT. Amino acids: CASSTRDRHNQPQHF.

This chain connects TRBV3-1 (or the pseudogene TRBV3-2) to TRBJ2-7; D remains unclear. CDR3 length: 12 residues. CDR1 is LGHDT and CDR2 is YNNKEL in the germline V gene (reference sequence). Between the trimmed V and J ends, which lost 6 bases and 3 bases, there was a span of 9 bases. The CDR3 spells CASSQRSYEQYF. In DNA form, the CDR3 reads TGTGCCAGCAGTCAGAGGAGCTACGAGCAGTACTTC.

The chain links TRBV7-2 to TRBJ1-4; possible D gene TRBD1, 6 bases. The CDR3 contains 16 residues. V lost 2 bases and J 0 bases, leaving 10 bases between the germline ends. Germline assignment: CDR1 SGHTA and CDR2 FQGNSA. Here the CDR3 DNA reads TGTGCCAGCAGCTTACAGGGGAAGGCAACTAATGAAAAACTGTTTTTT. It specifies CASSLQGKATNEKLFF.

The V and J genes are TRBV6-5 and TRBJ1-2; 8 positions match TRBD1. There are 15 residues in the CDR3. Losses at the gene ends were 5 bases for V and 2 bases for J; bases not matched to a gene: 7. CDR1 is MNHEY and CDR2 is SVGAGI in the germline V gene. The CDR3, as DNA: TGTGCCAGCAGTACGCAGGGGGCTATGAACTATGGCTACACCTTC. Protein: CASSTQGAMNYGYTF.

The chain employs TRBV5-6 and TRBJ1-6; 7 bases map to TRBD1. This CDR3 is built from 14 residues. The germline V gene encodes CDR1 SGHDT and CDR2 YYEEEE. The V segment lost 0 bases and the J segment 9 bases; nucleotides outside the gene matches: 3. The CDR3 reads CASSLGQGSSPLHF. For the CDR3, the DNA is TGTGCCAGCAGCTTGGGACAGGGAAGTTCACCCCTCCACTTT.

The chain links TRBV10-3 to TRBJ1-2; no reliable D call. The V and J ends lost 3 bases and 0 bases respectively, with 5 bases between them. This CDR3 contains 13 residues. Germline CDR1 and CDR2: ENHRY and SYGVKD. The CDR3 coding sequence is TGTGCCATCAGTGACAGCGCTAACTATGGCTACACCTTC. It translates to CAISDSANYGYTF.